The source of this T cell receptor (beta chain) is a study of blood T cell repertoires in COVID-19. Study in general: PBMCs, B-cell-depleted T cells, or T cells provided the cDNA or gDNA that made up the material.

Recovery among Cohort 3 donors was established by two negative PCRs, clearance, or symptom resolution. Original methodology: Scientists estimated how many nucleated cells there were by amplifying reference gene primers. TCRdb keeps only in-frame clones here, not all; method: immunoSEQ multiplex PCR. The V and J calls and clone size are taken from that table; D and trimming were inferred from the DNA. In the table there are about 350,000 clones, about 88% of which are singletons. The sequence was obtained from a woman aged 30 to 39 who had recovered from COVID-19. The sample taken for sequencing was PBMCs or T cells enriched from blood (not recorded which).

CDR3 nucleotide sequence: TGTGCCTGGAGACCTCCGGGGGGGGATGGCTACACCTTC. Residues: CAWRPPGGDGYTF. The genes are TRBV30 and TRBJ1-2; D is perhaps TRBD1 (5 bases). CDR3 length equals 13 residues. Trimming pared 3 bases from V and 6 bases from J, leaving 14 bases between. CDR1 and CDR2 from the germline V gene are GTSNPN and SVGIG (reference sequence).